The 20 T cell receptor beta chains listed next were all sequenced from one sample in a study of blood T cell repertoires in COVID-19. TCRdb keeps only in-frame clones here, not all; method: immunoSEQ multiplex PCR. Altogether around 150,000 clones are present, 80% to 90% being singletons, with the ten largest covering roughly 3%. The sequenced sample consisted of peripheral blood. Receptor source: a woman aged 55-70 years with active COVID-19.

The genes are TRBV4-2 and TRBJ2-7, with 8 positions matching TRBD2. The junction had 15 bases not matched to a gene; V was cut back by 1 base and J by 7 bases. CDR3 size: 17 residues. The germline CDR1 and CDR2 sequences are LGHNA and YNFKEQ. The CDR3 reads CASSQAAGGAGVQEQYF. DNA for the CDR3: TGTGCCAGCAGCCAAGCCGCGGGAGGAGCGGGAGTACAAGAGCAGTACTTC.

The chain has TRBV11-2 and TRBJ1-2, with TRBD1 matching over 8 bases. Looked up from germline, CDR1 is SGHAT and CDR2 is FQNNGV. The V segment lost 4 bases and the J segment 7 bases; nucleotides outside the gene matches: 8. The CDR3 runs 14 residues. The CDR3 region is CASSSHRGAGGYTF. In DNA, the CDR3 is TGTGCCAGCAGCTCACACAGGGGGGCGGGTGGCTACACCTTC.

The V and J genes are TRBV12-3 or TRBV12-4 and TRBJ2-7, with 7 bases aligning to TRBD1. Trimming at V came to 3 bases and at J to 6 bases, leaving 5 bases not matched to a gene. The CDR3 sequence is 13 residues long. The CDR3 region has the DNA TGTGCCAGCAGTTTTGGACAGGCCCTCGAGCAGTACTTC. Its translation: CASSFGQALEQYF.

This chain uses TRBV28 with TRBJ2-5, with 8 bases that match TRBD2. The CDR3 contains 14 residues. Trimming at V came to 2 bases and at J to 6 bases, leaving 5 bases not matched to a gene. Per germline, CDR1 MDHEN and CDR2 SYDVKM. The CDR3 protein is CASSLASGLQTQYF. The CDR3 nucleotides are TGTGCCAGCAGTTTAGCTAGCGGGCTGCAGACCCAGTACTTC.

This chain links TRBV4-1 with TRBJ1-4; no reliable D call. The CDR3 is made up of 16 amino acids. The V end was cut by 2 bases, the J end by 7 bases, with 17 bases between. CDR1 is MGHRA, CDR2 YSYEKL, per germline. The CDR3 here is CASSQKAMRGSEKLFF. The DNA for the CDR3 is TGCGCCAGCAGCCAAAAGGCAATGAGAGGCAGTGAAAAACTGTTTTTT.

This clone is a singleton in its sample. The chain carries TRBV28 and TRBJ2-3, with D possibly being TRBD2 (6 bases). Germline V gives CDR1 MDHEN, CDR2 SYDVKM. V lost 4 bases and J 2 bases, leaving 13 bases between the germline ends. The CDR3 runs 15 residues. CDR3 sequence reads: CASSSPEDYTDTQYF. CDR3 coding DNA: TGTGCCAGCAGTTCCCCGGAGGACTACACAGATACGCAGTATTTT.

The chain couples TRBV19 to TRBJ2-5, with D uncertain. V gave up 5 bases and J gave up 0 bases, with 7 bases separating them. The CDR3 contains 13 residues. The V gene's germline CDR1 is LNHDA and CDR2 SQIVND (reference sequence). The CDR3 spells CASSSQNQETQYF. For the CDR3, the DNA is TGTGCCAGTAGTTCACAGAACCAAGAGACCCAGTACTTC.

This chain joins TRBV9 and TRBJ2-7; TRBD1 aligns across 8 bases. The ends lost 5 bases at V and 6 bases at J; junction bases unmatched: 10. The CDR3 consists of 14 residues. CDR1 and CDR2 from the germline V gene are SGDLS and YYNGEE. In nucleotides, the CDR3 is TGTGCCAGCAGTCAGGGAACAGGGGGAGGCGAGCAGTACTTC. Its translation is CASSQGTGGGEQYF. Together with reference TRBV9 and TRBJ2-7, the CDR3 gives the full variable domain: DSGVTQTPKHLITATGQRVTLRCSPRSGDLSVYWYQQSLDQGLQFLIQYYNGEERAKGNILERFSAQQFPDLHSELNLSSLELGDSALYFCASSQGTGGGEQYFGPGTRLTVT.

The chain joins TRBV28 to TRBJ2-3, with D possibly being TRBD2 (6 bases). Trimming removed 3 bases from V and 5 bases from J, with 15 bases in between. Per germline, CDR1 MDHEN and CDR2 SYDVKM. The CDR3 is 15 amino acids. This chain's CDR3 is CASSFGLTGEDTQYF. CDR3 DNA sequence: TGTGCCAGCAGTTTCGGTTTAACGGGAGAAGATACGCAGTATTTT.

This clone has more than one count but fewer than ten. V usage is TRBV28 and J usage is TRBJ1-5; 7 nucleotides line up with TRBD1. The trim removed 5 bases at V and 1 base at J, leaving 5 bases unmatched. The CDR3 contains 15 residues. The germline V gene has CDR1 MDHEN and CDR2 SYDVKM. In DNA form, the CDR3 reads TGTGCCAGCAGTCCCTGGGACAGCAGCAATCAGCCCCAGCATTTT. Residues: CASSPWDSSNQPQHF.

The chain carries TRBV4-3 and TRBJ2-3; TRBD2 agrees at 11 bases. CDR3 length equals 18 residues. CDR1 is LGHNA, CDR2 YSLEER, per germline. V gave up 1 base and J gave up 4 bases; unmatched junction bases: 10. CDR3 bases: TGCGCCAGCAGCCAAGGTGGGATAGCGGGAGGGTTAGCAGATACGCAGTATTTT. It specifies CASSQGGIAGGLADTQYF.

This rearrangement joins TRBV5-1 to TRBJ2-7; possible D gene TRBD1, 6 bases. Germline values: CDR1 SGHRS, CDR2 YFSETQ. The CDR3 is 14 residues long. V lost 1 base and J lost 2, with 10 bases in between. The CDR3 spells CASSLRGRTYEQYF. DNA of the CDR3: TGCGCCAGCAGCTTGAGGGGGAGAACCTACGAGCAGTACTTC.

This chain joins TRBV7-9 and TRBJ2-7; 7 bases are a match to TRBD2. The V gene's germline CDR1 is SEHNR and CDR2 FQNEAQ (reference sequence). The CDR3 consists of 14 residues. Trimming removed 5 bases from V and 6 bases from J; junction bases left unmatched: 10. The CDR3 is CASSGLGMKGEQYF. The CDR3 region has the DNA TGTGCCAGCAGCGGACTAGGGATGAAGGGCGAGCAGTACTTC.

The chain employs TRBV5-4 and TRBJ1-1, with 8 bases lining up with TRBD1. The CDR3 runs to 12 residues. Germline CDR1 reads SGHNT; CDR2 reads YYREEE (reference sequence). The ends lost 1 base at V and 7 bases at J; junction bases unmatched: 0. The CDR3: CASSLTGGEAFF. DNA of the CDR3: TGTGCCAGCAGCTTGACAGGGGGTGAAGCTTTCTTT.

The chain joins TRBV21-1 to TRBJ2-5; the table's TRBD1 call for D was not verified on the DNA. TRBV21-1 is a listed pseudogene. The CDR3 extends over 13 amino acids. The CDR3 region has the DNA TGTGCCAGCACCCTGGACAGCGGAGGGACCCAGTACTTC. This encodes CASTLDSGGTQYF.

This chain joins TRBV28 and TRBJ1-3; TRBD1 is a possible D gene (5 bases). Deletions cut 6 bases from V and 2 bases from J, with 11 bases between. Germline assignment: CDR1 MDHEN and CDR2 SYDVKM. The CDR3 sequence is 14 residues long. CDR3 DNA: TGTGCCAGCAGGAAGCGGGGACCTGGAAACACCATATATTTT. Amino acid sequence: CASRKRGPGNTIYF.

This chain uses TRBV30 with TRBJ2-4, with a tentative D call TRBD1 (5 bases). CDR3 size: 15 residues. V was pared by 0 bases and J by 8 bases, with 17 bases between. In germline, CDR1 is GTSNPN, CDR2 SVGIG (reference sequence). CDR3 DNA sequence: TGTGCCTGGAGTGTGGGGTCAGGGTGGCTGGACATTCAGTACTTC. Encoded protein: CAWSVGSGWLDIQYF.

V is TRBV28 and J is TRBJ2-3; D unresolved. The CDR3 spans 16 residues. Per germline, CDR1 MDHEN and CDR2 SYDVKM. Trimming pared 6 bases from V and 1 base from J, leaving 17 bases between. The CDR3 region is CASSTSDPSGTDTQYF. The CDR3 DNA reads TGTGCCAGCAGCACCAGCGACCCCTCGGGCACAGATACGCAGTATTTT.

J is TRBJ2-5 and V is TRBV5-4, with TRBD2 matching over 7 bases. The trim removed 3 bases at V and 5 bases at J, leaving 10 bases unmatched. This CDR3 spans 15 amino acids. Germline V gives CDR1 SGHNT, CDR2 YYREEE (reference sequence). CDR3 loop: CASSSRLAGMETQYF. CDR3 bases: TGTGCCAGCAGCTCAAGACTAGCCGGTATGGAGACCCAGTACTTC.

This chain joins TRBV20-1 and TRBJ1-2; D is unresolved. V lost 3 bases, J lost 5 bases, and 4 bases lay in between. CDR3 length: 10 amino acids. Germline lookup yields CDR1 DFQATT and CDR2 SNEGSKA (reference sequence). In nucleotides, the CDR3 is TGCAGTGCTAGTTCGTATGGCTACACCTTC. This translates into CSASSYGYTF.